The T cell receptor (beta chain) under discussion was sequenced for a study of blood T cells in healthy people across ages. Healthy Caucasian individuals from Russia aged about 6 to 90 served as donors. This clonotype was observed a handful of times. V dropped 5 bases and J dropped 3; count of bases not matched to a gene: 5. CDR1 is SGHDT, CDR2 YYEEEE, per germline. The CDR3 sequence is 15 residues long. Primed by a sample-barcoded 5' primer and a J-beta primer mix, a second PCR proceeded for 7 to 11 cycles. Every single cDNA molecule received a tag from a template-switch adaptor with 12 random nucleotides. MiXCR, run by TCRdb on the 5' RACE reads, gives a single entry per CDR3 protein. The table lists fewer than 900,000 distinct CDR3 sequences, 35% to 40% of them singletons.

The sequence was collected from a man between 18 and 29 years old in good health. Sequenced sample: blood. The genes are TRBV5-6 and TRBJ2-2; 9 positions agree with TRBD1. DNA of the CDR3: TGTGCCAGCAGGATCCGGGACAGGGACACCGGGGAGCTGTTTTTT. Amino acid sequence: CASRIRDRDTGELFF.